Sequencing of this T cell receptor beta chain was carried out in a study of T cells after yellow fever vaccination. Study outcomes and limitations: FACS-sorted repertoires might harbor abundant contaminating clonotypes from the bulk population. Post-booster reappearance was seen for most primary-vaccination clones (roughly 96% CD4, 88% CD8).

CDR3 length: 14 residues. The V and J ends lost 1 base and 5 bases respectively, with 10 bases between them. CDR1 SGHRS and CDR2 YFSETQ come from the germline V gene. MiXCR, applied by TCRdb to the 5' RACE reads, yields one record per CDR3 protein. The sample gives under 400,000 distinct CDR3 sequences, approximately 10% of which show up once; roughly 18% is in the top ten. Remarks on this clonotype: What it recognizes is unknown. A much larger clone differs by one base, so this may be a read error.

V is TRBV5-1 and J is TRBJ2-1; D is unclear. The source of this sequence is a man younger than 35 who received the YFV17D yellow fever vaccine. Sample: PBMCs, taken on the day of the first yellow fever vaccination. In DNA, the CDR3 is TGCGCCAGCAGCTTGTTGGCAGTGGACAATGAGCAGTTCTTC. It encodes CASSLLAVDNEQFF.